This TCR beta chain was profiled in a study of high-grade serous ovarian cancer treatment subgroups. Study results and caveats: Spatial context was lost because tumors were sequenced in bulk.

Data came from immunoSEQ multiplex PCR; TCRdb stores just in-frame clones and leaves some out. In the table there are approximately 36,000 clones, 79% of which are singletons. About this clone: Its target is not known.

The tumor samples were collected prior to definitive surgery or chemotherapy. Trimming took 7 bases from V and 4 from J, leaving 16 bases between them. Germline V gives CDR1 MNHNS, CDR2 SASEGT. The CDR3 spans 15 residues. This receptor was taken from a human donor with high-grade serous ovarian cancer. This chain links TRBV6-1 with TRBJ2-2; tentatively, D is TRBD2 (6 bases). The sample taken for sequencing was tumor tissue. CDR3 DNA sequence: TGTGCCAGCACCCGGGCGGGGTCGGGCACCGGGGAGCTGTTTTTT. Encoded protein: CASTRAGSGTGELFF.